The clone carrying this T cell receptor beta chain has ten or more counts. The library was built from about 0.4 ug RNA with molecular barcoded adaptors for alpha/delta and beta/gamma chains. One entry per CDR3 protein, called by TCRdb with MiXCR from the reads. This sample yields 20,000 or so distinct CDR3 sequences, of which roughly a fifth are seen a single time; 24% belongs to the top ten. This CDR3 spans 15 amino acids. CDR1 and CDR2 from the germline V gene are SQVTM and ANQGSEA. V was clipped by 4 bases and J by 7 bases; unmatched bases: 6. The entry originates in a study of read filtering for tumor transcriptome and immune sequencing.

V usage is TRBV29-1 and J usage is TRBJ2-1; TRBD2 matches 14 bases. Sample: a population of CD138-negative cells sorted from bone marrow. The receptor's source is a donor aged 40 or over with multiple myeloma. CDR3 in DNA: TGCAGCGTTGGAGGGACTAGCGGGAGTGGGAATGAGCAGTTCTTC. Translated: CSVGGTSGSGNEQFF.